The 3 T cell receptor beta chains below were found in one sample sequenced in a study of B cell selection in AIRE deficiency. The sorted conventional CD4 T cells were gated as CD4+CD127+. The table came from immunoSEQ multiplex PCR; TCRdb's copy has only in-frame clones and leaves some out. The sample holds tens of thousands of clones, around 97% seen once. The sample comprised conventional CD4+ T cells sorted from PBMCs. These receptors came from a human donor with AIRE deficiency.

The V call is TRBV6-5, the J call TRBJ1-1; no definite D call. V lost 3 bases and J lost 4, with 18 bases in between. The CDR3 is 16 amino acids. Germline values: CDR1 MNHEY, CDR2 SVGAGI. CDR3 nucleotide sequence: TGTGCCAGCAGTTATCTCAGTGTGGGCCGGGGCACTGAAGCTTTCTTT. Encoded protein: CASSYLSVGRGTEAFF.

The rearrangement uses TRBV18 and TRBJ1-6; 8 positions agree with TRBD1. The germline V gene encodes CDR1 KGHSH and CDR2 LQKENI. V lost 1 base to trimming and J lost 6 bases; unmatched junction nucleotides: 2. There are 15 residues in the CDR3. In nucleotides, the CDR3 is TGTGCCAGCTCACCACGGACAGGGTTTAATTCACCCCTCCACTTT. Encoded protein: CASSPRTGFNSPLHF.

The chain joins TRBV18 to TRBJ2-3; D not certain. V was trimmed by 3 bases and J by 1 base, leaving 8 bases between them. Germline CDR1 and CDR2: KGHSH and LQKENI. The CDR3 has 14 residues. The CDR3 DNA follows: TGTGCCAGCTCACCGGGCCGGGGCACAGATACGCAGTATTTT. As protein: CASSPGRGTDTQYF.